This entry lists 23 T cell receptor beta chains sequenced from one sample in a study of blood T cell repertoires in COVID-19. Repertoires were generated with immunoSEQ multiplex PCR, while TCRdb's copy carries only in-frame clones and drops some. Of about 51,000 clones listed, around 90% were seen once; the top ten hold 2.5% to 3.5%. What was sequenced was peripheral blood. These receptors were taken from a man aged 50-59 years with acute or convalescent COVID-19.

The chain carries TRBV19 and TRBJ1-2; 7 bases agree with TRBD1. Germline assignment: CDR1 LNHDA and CDR2 SQIVND (reference sequence). V lost 5 bases, J lost 7 bases, and 7 bases stayed unmatched. CDR3 length: 13 residues. CDR3 loop: CASSDRDSSGYTF. The CDR3 coding sequence is TGTGCCAGTAGTGACCGGGACAGTTCTGGCTACACCTTC.

The chain employs TRBV4-1 and TRBJ2-7, with 7 bases that match TRBD1. Germline V CDR1 and CDR2: MGHRA, YSYEKL. V trimming: 3 bases; J trimming: 5 bases; junction bases outside the gene matches: 10. This CDR3 has 15 residues. The CDR3 nucleotides are TGCGCCAGCAGCCAGGCTAACAGGGGTAGGAACGAGCAGTACTTC. Translating gives CASSQANRGRNEQYF.

The chain combines TRBV25-1 with TRBJ2-6; no reliable D call. CDR1 MGHDK and CDR2 SYGVNS come from the germline V gene. The V gene lost 3 bases and the J gene lost 12 bases, with 12 bases spanning the gap. The CDR3 covers 13 residues. The CDR3 region has the DNA TGTGCCAGCAGTGAGCCAGCACGAGGCGTCCTGACTTTC. This gives the protein CASSEPARGVLTF.

The gene calls are TRBV6-5 and TRBJ1-1, with D possibly TRBD1 on 5 matching bases. The CDR3 runs 14 residues. Germline CDR1 is MNHEY and CDR2 is SVGAGI. The V end was cut by 2 bases, the J end by 0 bases, with 7 bases between. In DNA, the CDR3 is TGTGCCAGCAGTTACGGGGGGTTGAACACTGAAGCTTTCTTT. This gives the protein CASSYGGLNTEAFF.

The gene calls are TRBV7-2 and TRBJ2-7; a weak D match, TRBD1 (6 bases). V was cut by 4 bases and J by 0 bases, with 19 bases left in between. The length of the CDR3 is 17 residues. CDR1 is SGHTA and CDR2 is FQGNSA in the germline V gene. Written as DNA, the CDR3 is TGTGCCAGCAGCTCCCTTCCATCCGGGACATCCTCCTACGAGCAGTACTTC. This encodes CASSSLPSGTSSYEQYF.

This chain connects TRBV3-1 (or the pseudogene TRBV3-2) to TRBJ2-2, with a tentative D call TRBD1 (6 bases). The CDR3 runs 13 residues. Trimming took off 1 base at V and 8 bases at J, with 8 bases between the two ends. Per germline, CDR1 LGHDT and CDR2 YNNKEL (reference sequence). CDR3 DNA sequence: TGTGCCAGCAGCCAAGTACAGGGAGGGGAGCTGTTTTTT. Protein product: CASSQVQGGELFF.

The chain recombines TRBV6-5 with TRBJ1-2, with 9 bases fitting TRBD1. The junction had 7 bases not matched to a gene; V was cut back by 6 bases and J by 5 bases. This CDR3 has 14 amino acids. Looked up from germline, CDR1 is MNHEY and CDR2 is SVGAGI. CDR3 DNA: TGTGCCAGCAGACCACAGGGGGCGATTTATGGCTACACCTTC. Amino acid sequence: CASRPQGAIYGYTF.

The chain employs TRBV27 and TRBJ1-3, with 10 bases that match TRBD1. Per germline, CDR1 MNHEY and CDR2 SMNVEV (reference sequence). CDR3 size: 17 residues. J gave up 2 bases and V 6 bases, and 10 bases lay outside the gene matches. CDR3 DNA: TGTGCCAGCAGACCGGGACAGGGGAGACCCCCTGGAAACACCATATATTTT. Its translation: CASRPGQGRPPGNTIYF.

CDR3 protein: CSASLVQGASGANVLTF. The CDR3 DNA reads as TGCAGTGCTAGTTTGGTACAGGGGGCTTCTGGGGCCAACGTCCTGACTTTC. The J gene is TRBJ2-6, the V gene TRBV20-1; TRBD1 aligns across 9 bases. The junction had 7 bases not matched to a gene; V was cut back by 3 bases and J by 1 base. Germline CDR1 reads DFQATT; CDR2 reads SNEGSKA (reference sequence). The CDR3 is 17 residues long.

The chain is built from TRBV24-1 and TRBJ2-7; the D is unclear. CDR3 length equals 14 residues. Germline lookup yields CDR1 KGHDR and CDR2 SFDVKD. V lost 4 bases to trimming and J lost 6 bases, with 15 bases between them. CDR3 nucleotide sequence: TGTGCCACCAGTGAGGCATACAGACCCTCCGAGCAGTACTTC. Translating it yields CATSEAYRPSEQYF.

The chain combines TRBV28 with TRBJ2-2; TRBD1 matches at 9 bases. This CDR3 has 16 amino acids. Trimming took 4 bases from V and 1 from J; bases not matched to a gene: 4. Germline V gene lookup returns CDR1 MDHEN and CDR2 SYDVKM. In nucleotides, the CDR3 is TGTGCCAGCAGTTCACAGGGGGCGCGGAACACCGGGGAGCTGTTTTTT. It is translated as CASSSQGARNTGELFF.

The rearrangement uses TRBV2 and TRBJ1-1; D is undetermined. The germline gives CDR1 SNHLY, CDR2 FYNNEI. V lost 1 base and J 1 base, leaving 7 bases between the germline ends. This CDR3 spans 14 amino acids. CDR3 nucleotide sequence: TGTGCCAGCAGTGAAGTAGCGGGGAACACTGAAGCTTTCTTT. Residues: CASSEVAGNTEAFF.

The gene calls are TRBV5-1 and TRBJ1-6; a weak D match, TRBD1 (5 bases). The CDR3 spans 14 residues. Germline loops: CDR1 SGHRS, CDR2 YFSETQ. V shed 4 bases and J shed 5 bases, with 10 bases lying between them. CDR3 sequence reads: CASSGQTNNSPLHF. In DNA, the CDR3 is TGCGCCAGCAGCGGACAAACTAATAATTCACCCCTCCACTTT.

Only one count was recorded for this clone. The J gene is TRBJ1-1, the V gene TRBV28; TRBD1 agrees at 8 bases. Germline V gene data show CDR1 as MDHEN and CDR2 as SYDVKM. V was clipped by 5 bases and J by 12 bases; unmatched bases: 5. This CDR3 is built from 11 residues. This CDR3 is CASSGRGRTFF. The DNA of the CDR3 is TGTGCCAGCAGTGGCAGGGGGCGAACTTTCTTT.

The chain joins TRBV3-1 (or the pseudogene TRBV3-2) to TRBJ1-2, with D perhaps TRBD1 (5 bases). The CDR3 totals 14 residues. Germline values: CDR1 LGHDT, CDR2 YNNKEL (reference sequence). V was pared by 1 base and J by 0 bases, with 6 bases between. CDR3 coding DNA: TGTGCCAGCAGCCAAGGACAGCCTAACTATGGCTACACCTTC. This sequence encodes CASSQGQPNYGYTF.

V usage is TRBV7-8 and J usage is TRBJ1-1; possibly TRBD1 for D (6 bases). The germline V gene has CDR1 SGHVS and CDR2 FQNEAQ. CDR3 size: 15 residues. V lost 0 bases and J 1 base, leaving 9 bases between the germline ends. The CDR3 coding sequence is TGTGCCAGCAGCTTAGCTTACAGGGCGAACACTGAAGCTTTCTTT. It codes for CASSLAYRANTEAFF.

This chain joins TRBV2 and TRBJ1-2; the D gene is possibly TRBD1 (6 bases). The V gene's germline CDR1 is SNHLY and CDR2 FYNNEI. Between the trimmed V and J ends, which lost 6 bases and 8 bases, there was a span of 25 bases. This CDR3 is 16 amino acids long. The CDR3 region is CASSGGYRDTGLGYTF. The CDR3 nucleotides read TGTGCCAGCAGCGGGGGGTACCGGGACACGGGCTTGGGCTACACCTTC.

The CDR3 spells CASSQAAGGTGTQYF. The DNA of the CDR3 is TGTGCCAGCAGCCAGGCAGCGGGGGGGACGGGGACCCAGTACTTC. The chain carries TRBV3-1 (or the pseudogene TRBV3-2) and TRBJ2-5; 10 bases are a match to TRBD2. Losses at the gene ends were 3 bases for V and 7 bases for J; bases not matched to a gene: 8. Germline values: CDR1 LGHDT, CDR2 YNNKEL (reference sequence). This CDR3 has 15 residues.

This chain uses TRBV5-1 with TRBJ2-1; D is perhaps TRBD1 (6 bases). CDR3 length: 16 residues. V lost 0 bases, J lost 7 bases, and 17 bases lay in between. Germline CDR1 reads SGHRS; CDR2 reads YFSETQ. The CDR3 coding sequence is TGCGCCAGCAGCTTGGGATCCCCCCCAGGGGCAAATGAGCAGTTCTTC. It specifies CASSLGSPPGANEQFF.

V usage is TRBV7-3 and J usage is TRBJ2-5; D may be TRBD1 (6 bases). Looked up from germline, CDR1 is SGHTA and CDR2 is FQGTGA. The CDR3 has 17 amino acids. The ends were cut back, 0 bases at V and 5 bases at J, with 19 bases in the middle. CDR3 sequence: CASSLTAPGQGIETQYF. In DNA form, the CDR3 reads TGTGCCAGCAGCTTAACGGCGCCGGGGCAGGGGATCGAGACCCAGTACTTC.

The V and J genes are TRBV6-5 and TRBJ2-1; TRBD1 agrees at 7 bases. Trimming cost V 0 bases and J 7 bases; bases outside gene matches: 3. Germline CDR1 reads MNHEY; CDR2 reads SVGAGI. This CDR3 spans 14 amino acids. The DNA of the CDR3 is TGTGCCAGCAGTTACTCGCGCAGGGGGAATGAGCAGTTCTTC. It is translated as CASSYSRRGNEQFF.

The genes are TRBV9 and TRBJ2-1; 9 nucleotides align to TRBD1. Germline CDR1 SGDLS, CDR2 YYNGEE. The CDR3 sequence is 15 residues long. Germline trimming cut 0 bases from V and 8 bases from J; bases unmatched to any gene: 6. CDR3 region: CASSVAGGQGHEQFF. CDR3 bases: TGTGCCAGCAGCGTAGCAGGGGGACAGGGTCATGAGCAGTTCTTC. Variable domain in full (rest from reference TRBV9 and TRBJ2-1): DSGVTQTPKHLITATGQRVTLRCSPRSGDLSVYWYQQSLDQGLQFLIQYYNGEERAKGNILERFSAQQFPDLHSELNLSSLELGDSALYFCASSVAGGQGHEQFFGPGTRLTVL.

This rearrangement joins TRBV7-9 to TRBJ2-5, with TRBD2 matching 8 bases. Per the germline V gene, CDR1 is SEHNR and CDR2 is FQNEAQ (reference sequence). The CDR3 consists of 15 residues. Trimming took 3 bases from V and 2 from J; bases not matched to a gene: 5. The CDR3 region is CASSLLAGMQETQYF. The CDR3 bases are TGTGCCAGCAGCTTGTTAGCGGGGATGCAAGAGACCCAGTACTTC. The variable domain in full, with the rest retrieved from reference TRBV7-9 and TRBJ2-5, is DTGVSQNPRHKITKRGQNVTFRCDPISEHNRLYWYRQTLGQGPEFLTYFQNEAQLEKSRLLSDRFSAERPKGSFSTLEIQRTEQGDSAMYLCASSLLAGMQETQYFGPGTRLLVL.